The 20 T cell receptor beta chains presented below share a single source sample, sequenced in a study of T cell repertoires and HLA-DP antigens (dated by TCRdb to between 2017 and 2018). Their antigens remain unidentified. The library was prepared using the immunoSEQ multiplex PCR assay. The source is immuneACCESS, and TCRdb retained only in-frame sequences with V and J called. Part of the clones is not carried over; for the studies checked, unresolved V genes explain less than half of this, and the remainder is unexplained. Here the sample has about 110,000 clones; around 92% occur a single time. Approximately 0.29% of the sample rests with the top ten. Sequenced: CD4+ T cells from PBMCs. Receptors were obtained from a woman younger than 30 in good health and CMV-seronegative.

CDR3 protein: CASSLGTSGGAGETQYF. The CDR3 DNA reads as TGTGCCAGCAGCTTGGGGACTAGCGGGGGGGCAGGCGAGACCCAGTACTTC. The genes are TRBV7-2 and TRBJ2-5, with TRBD2 matching over 16 bases. Germline CDR1 and CDR2: SGHTA and FQGNSA. The CDR3 runs 17 residues. J gave up 5 bases and V 3 bases, and 6 bases lay outside the gene matches.

The table lists this clone with a few counts. The rearrangement uses TRBV28 and TRBJ2-1, with D tentatively TRBD2 (5 bases). The V gene lost 2 bases and the J gene lost 1 base, with 6 bases spanning the gap. The length of the CDR3 is 14 residues. CDR1 is MDHEN and CDR2 is SYDVKM in the germline V gene. In DNA, the CDR3 is TGTGCCAGCAGTTTAAGGGAGTCCTACAATGAGCAGTTCTTC. Translating it yields CASSLRESYNEQFF.

The CDR3 sequence is CASLNSGRMNSPLHF. The CDR3 region has the DNA TGTGCCAGCCTAAACTCGGGCAGGATGAATTCACCCCTCCACTTT. This rearrangement joins TRBV5-8 to TRBJ1-6, with no clear D. This CDR3 has 15 residues. Germline loops: CDR1 SGHTS, CDR2 YDEGEE. The ends were cut back, 7 bases at V and 7 bases at J, with 18 bases in the middle.

The rearrangement joins TRBV2 to TRBJ2-1; TRBD2 matches 8 bases. The CDR3 is made up of 17 amino acids. Germline lookup yields CDR1 SNHLY and CDR2 FYNNEI. V gave up 7 bases and J gave up 5 bases; unmatched junction bases: 16. This CDR3 is CASTEGEGRGAHNEQFF. CDR3 nucleotides: TGTGCCAGCACCGAGGGAGAGGGGCGGGGGGCTCACAATGAGCAGTTCTTC.

The chain links TRBV7-6 to TRBJ2-3; perhaps TRBD1 as D (6 bases). Trimming shortened V by 10 bases and J by 3 bases, and 17 bases separated the two germline ends. The CDR3 spans 14 residues. Germline V gene lookup returns CDR1 SGHVS and CDR2 FNYEAQ. The DNA of the CDR3 is TGTGCCACCAAAGCCGCAGGGGCGACAGATACGCAGTATTTT. Encoded protein: CATKAAGATDTQYF.

The genes are TRBV4-3 and TRBJ2-5; 9 bases match TRBD1. Germline V gives CDR1 LGHNA, CDR2 YSLEER. The length of the CDR3 is 17 residues. Losses at the gene ends were 1 base for V and 3 bases for J; bases not matched to a gene: 9. CDR3 coding DNA: TGCGCCAGCAGCCAAGCCGGGACAGGGAAGTTGAAAGAGACCCAGTACTTC. Protein: CASSQAGTGKLKETQYF.

The V and J genes are TRBV9 and TRBJ1-5; D is possibly TRBD1 (5 bases). V was shortened by 5 bases and J by 7 bases, with 13 bases between the two germline ends. Germline CDR1 SGDLS, CDR2 YYNGEE. The CDR3 has 13 amino acids. The CDR3 sequence: CASSDQGGQPQHF. Here the CDR3 DNA reads TGTGCCAGCAGTGACCAGGGCGGCCAGCCCCAGCATTTT. Drawing the rest from reference TRBV9 and TRBJ1-5, the complete variable domain is DSGVTQTPKHLITATGQRVTLRCSPRSGDLSVYWYQQSLDQGLQFLIQYYNGEERAKGNILERFSAQQFPDLHSELNLSSLELGDSALYFCASSDQGGQPQHFGDGTRLSIL.

This rearrangement joins TRBV6-6 to TRBJ1-4; a possible D gene is TRBD1 (6 bases). V was pared by 2 bases and J by 15 bases, with 22 bases between. Germline values: CDR1 MNHNY, CDR2 SVGAGI (reference sequence). This CDR3 has 15 residues. The CDR3 coding sequence is TGTGCCAGCAGTTACAGGGGGAGGTTGATTACTAGGGTGTTTTTT. This encodes CASSYRGRLITRVFF.

The rearrangement links TRBV19 to TRBJ1-2; D possibly corresponds to TRBD1 (6 bases). The V gene lost 6 bases and the J gene lost 4 bases, with 12 bases spanning the gap. The CDR3 length is 13 residues. The germline gives CDR1 LNHDA, CDR2 SQIVND (reference sequence). The CDR3 DNA follows: TGTGCCAGTAGACGGACAGAGGGCTATGGCTACACCTTC. Protein sequence: CASRRTEGYGYTF.

In DNA form, the CDR3 reads TGTGCCAGCAGCCGCAACCGACAGGGCGGCACTGAAGCTTTCTTT. Translated: CASSRNRQGGTEAFF. The chain recombines TRBV2 with TRBJ1-1; TRBD1 agrees at 7 bases. With 6 bases clipped from V and 4 bases from J, the junction kept 11 bases outside the gene matches. This CDR3 comprises 15 residues. Germline loops: CDR1 SNHLY, CDR2 FYNNEI.

The chain uses TRBV19 and TRBJ2-7, with TRBD2 matching 8 bases. The germline gives CDR1 LNHDA, CDR2 SQIVND (reference sequence). J lost 2 bases, V lost 7 bases, and 10 bases had no gene match. This CDR3 region has 15 residues. The CDR3 nucleotides are TGTGCCAGTAATTTCCGGGAGGGCCCTACCTACGAGCAGTACTTC. The encoded protein is CASNFREGPTYEQYF.

The rearrangement joins TRBV18 to TRBJ1-6, with 8 bases fitting TRBD1. The CDR3 has 14 residues. V shed 5 bases and J 11 bases; nucleotides not matched to a gene: 8. Germline-derived CDR1 and CDR2 are KGHSH and LQKENI. The CDR3 protein is CASSDDRGVTPLHF. DNA for the CDR3: TGTGCCAGCTCAGATGACAGGGGAGTTACACCCCTCCACTTT. The full variable domain, its missing parts supplied by reference TRBV18 and TRBJ1-6, is NAGVMQNPRHLVRRRGQEARLRCSPMKGHSHVYWYRQLPEEGLKFMVYLQKENIIDESGMPKERFSAEFPKEGPSILRIQQVVRGDSAAYFCASSDDRGVTPLHFGNGTRLTVT.

The chain is built from TRBV5-1 and TRBJ1-1; D remains ambiguous. The V end lost 0 bases, the J end lost 0 bases, and 3 bases lay between the germline ends. The CDR3 loop spans 13 amino acids. Germline lookup yields CDR1 SGHRS and CDR2 YFSETQ. The CDR3 region has the DNA TGCGCCAGCAGCTTGGGGGTGAACACTGAAGCTTTCTTT. Translated: CASSLGVNTEAFF.

The gene calls are TRBV5-1 and TRBJ2-3, with 9 bases fitting TRBD2. CDR1 and CDR2 (germline): SGHRS, YFSETQ. This CDR3 has 16 residues. The V gene end was trimmed by 0 bases and the J gene end by 2 bases; junction bases not matched to a gene: 4. The chain's CDR3 is CASSLEIAGATDTQYF. The CDR3 DNA reads TGCGCCAGCAGCTTGGAAATAGCGGGGGCCACAGATACGCAGTATTTT.

The CDR3 sequence: CASSLGRRASGGPYNEQFF. DNA for the CDR3: TGTGCCAGCAGCTTAGGACGTAGGGCTAGCGGGGGCCCCTACAATGAGCAGTTCTTC. This chain uses TRBV7-6 with TRBJ2-1; TRBD2 matches at 10 bases. This CDR3 contains 19 residues. The junction had 11 bases not matched to a gene; V was cut back by 1 base and J by 2 bases. CDR1 is SGHVS and CDR2 is FNYEAQ in the germline V gene.

V usage is TRBV5-6 and J usage is TRBJ2-5; D unresolved. Trimming took off 2 bases at V and 5 bases at J, with 10 bases between the two ends. Per the germline V gene, CDR1 is SGHDT and CDR2 is YYEEEE. The CDR3 has 13 residues. As DNA, the CDR3 is TGTGCCAGCAGCTTTATTAGCTCCGAGACCCAGTACTTC. This gives the protein CASSFISSETQYF. Using reference TRBV5-6 and TRBJ2-5 for the parts outside the CDR3, the full variable domain is DAGVTQSPTHLIKTRGQQVTLRCSPKSGHDTVSWYQQALGQGPQFIFQYYEEEERQRGNFPDRFSGHQFPNYSSELNVNALLLGDSALYLCASSFISSETQYFGPGTRLLVL.

The chain recombines TRBV28 with TRBJ1-5, with a possible D match to TRBD1 (5 bases). The CDR3 totals 13 residues. Germline values: CDR1 MDHEN, CDR2 SYDVKM. The germline V and J ends were trimmed by 5 bases and 7 bases, with 12 bases remaining between them. The DNA of the CDR3 is TGTGCCAGCAGTGGTGGGGGGGAACAGCCCCAGCATTTT. Amino acids: CASSGGGEQPQHF.

The chain uses TRBV18 and TRBJ1-2, with D possibly matching TRBD1 (5 bases). Per the germline V gene, CDR1 is KGHSH and CDR2 is LQKENI. Trimming shortened V by 6 bases and J by 4 bases, and 15 bases separated the two germline ends. The CDR3 is made up of 14 amino acids. The CDR3, as DNA: TGTGCCAGCTCTACCGGAGGGACCCCCTATGGCTACACCTTC. Protein sequence: CASSTGGTPYGYTF.

CDR3 in DNA: TGTGCCAGCAGGCCCGGGACGGGGAACTACGAGCAGTACTTC. This encodes CASRPGTGNYEQYF. The chain has TRBV28 and TRBJ2-7; D may match TRBD1 or TRBD2 (5 bases each). CDR1 is MDHEN, CDR2 SYDVKM, per germline. The CDR3 covers 14 residues. The V gene lost 6 bases and the J gene lost 3 bases, with 15 bases spanning the gap.

The chain has TRBV4-1 and TRBJ2-5, with 7 bases lining up with TRBD2. This CDR3 region has 15 residues. Germline loops: CDR1 MGHRA, CDR2 YSYEKL. The V and J ends lost 4 bases and 5 bases, in that order; junction bases with no gene match: 10. The CDR3 DNA is TGCGCCAGCAGCCTTACGCGAGCGGGAAGTGAGACCCAGTACTTC. It yields the protein CASSLTRAGSETQYF.